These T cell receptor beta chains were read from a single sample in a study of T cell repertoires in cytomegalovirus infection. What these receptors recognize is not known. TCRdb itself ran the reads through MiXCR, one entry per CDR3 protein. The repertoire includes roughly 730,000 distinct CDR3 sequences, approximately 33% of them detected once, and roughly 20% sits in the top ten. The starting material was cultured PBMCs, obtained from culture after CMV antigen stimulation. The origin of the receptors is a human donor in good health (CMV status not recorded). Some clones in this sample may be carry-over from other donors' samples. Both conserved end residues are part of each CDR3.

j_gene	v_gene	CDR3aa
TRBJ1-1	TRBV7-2	CASTRGVYSYTEAFF
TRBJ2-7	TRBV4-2	CASSQETGEYSYEQYF
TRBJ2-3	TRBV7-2	CASSLAGGGTQYF
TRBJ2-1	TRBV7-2	CASSWYSRSYNEQFF
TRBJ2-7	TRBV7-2	CASSLAPSGGLSSYEQYF
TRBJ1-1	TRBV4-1	CASSHRGVSTEAFF
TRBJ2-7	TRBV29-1	CSVRQTYYEQYF
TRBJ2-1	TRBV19	CASRRTSRDEQFF
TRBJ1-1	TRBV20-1	CSAQGTGGRNTEAFF
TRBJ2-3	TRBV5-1	CASSQDWAGGTDTQYF